This T cell receptor (beta chain) was identified during a study of identical twins. V was clipped by 6 bases and J by 7 bases; unmatched bases: 9. Per germline, CDR1 MNHEY and CDR2 SVGEGT. The CDR3 is made up of 16 amino acids. TCRdb recomputed calls from the 5' RACE reads with MiXCR, one row per CDR3 protein. The table includes 1.5 million or so distinct CDR3 sequences, under 35% detected once. Sequenced input: cord blood. The clonotype comes from a newborn girl in good health. The chain employs TRBV6-2 or TRBV6-3 and TRBJ2-1, with 13 bases matching TRBD2. CDR3 region: CASSPPGTSGVNEQFF. CDR3 DNA sequence: TGTGCCAGCAGCCCGCCCGGGACTAGCGGGGTTAATGAGCAGTTCTTC.